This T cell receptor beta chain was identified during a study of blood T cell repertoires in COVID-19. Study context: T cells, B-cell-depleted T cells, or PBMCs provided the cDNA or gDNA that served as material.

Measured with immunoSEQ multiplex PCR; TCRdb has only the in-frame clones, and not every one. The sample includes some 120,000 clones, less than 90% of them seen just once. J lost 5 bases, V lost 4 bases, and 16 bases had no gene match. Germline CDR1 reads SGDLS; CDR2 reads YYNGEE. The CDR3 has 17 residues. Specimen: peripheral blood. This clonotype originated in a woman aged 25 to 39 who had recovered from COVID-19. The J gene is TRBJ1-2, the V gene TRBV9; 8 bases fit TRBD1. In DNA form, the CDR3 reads TGTGCCAGCAGCTCGGACAGGGATGGATCGGTGGTTTATGGCTACACCTTC. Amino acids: CASSSDRDGSVVYGYTF.